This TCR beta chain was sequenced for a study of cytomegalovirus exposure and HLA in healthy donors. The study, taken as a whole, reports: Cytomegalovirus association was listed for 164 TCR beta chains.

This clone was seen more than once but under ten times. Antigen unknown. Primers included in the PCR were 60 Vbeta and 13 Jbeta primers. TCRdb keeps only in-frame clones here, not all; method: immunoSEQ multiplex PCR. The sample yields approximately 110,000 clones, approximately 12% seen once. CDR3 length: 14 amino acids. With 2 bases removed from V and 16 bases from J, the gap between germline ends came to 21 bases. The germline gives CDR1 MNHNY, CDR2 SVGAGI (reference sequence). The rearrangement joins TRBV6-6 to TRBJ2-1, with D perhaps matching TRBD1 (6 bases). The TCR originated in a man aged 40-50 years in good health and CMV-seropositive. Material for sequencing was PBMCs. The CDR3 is CASSYVGAQGNAFF. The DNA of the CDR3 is TGTGCCAGCAGTTACGTCGGAGCGCAGGGGAATGCCTTCTTC.